The 31 T cell receptor beta chains below were found in one sample sequenced in a study of blood T cell repertoires in COVID-19. Sequencing was performed with immunoSEQ multiplex PCR; in TCRdb, only in-frame clones are kept and a portion is missing. The table has about 120,000 clones, approximately 83% seen once; the top ten hold about 5%. The sequenced sample was peripheral blood. All receptors derive from a woman in her 70s with acute or convalescent COVID-19.

The gene calls are TRBV27 and TRBJ1-2, with a weak D call TRBD1 (5 bases). V shed 5 bases and J shed 0 bases, with 10 bases lying between them. The CDR3 spans 14 residues. Germline-derived CDR1 and CDR2 are MNHEY and SMNVEV (reference sequence). The CDR3 protein is CASSPTVANYGYTF. The CDR3 DNA is TGTGCCAGCAGTCCGACAGTCGCTAACTATGGCTACACCTTC.

This chain joins TRBV2 and TRBJ2-1; TRBD1 might be the D (5 bases). CDR1 is SNHLY and CDR2 is FYNNEI in the germline V gene. Trimming stripped 6 bases from V and 3 bases from J, with 15 bases between. The length of the CDR3 is 15 residues. DNA of the CDR3: TGTGCCAGCAGCGGGCTTAGGGGAATCTACAATGAGCAGTTCTTC. This codes for CASSGLRGIYNEQFF.

The J gene is TRBJ2-7, the V gene TRBV4-1; 8 bases fit TRBD1. The CDR3 spans 14 residues. The germline gives CDR1 MGHRA, CDR2 YSYEKL. After removal of 1 base from V and 2 bases from J, the junction contained 1 base not matched to a gene. In DNA, the CDR3 is TGCGCCAGCAGCCAAGTACAGGGGGCCTACGAGCAGTACTTC. This sequence encodes CASSQVQGAYEQYF.

V usage is TRBV7-2 and J usage is TRBJ1-2; TRBD1 agrees at 12 bases. This CDR3 has 15 residues. J lost 6 bases, V lost 1 base, and 3 bases had no gene match. Germline V lookup: CDR1 SGHTA, CDR2 FQGNSA. The CDR3, as DNA: TGTGCCAGCAGCTTAGTAGGGACAGGGGGCGATGGCTACACCTTC. Translated: CASSLVGTGGDGYTF.

The rearrangement links TRBV10-2 to TRBJ1-1; no clear D. Per germline, CDR1 WSHSY and CDR2 SAAADI. Between the trimmed V and J ends, which lost 4 bases and 0 bases, there was a span of 3 bases. The CDR3 spans 12 residues. CDR3 sequence (DNA): TGCGCCAGCAGTGGGCTGAACACTGAAGCTTTCTTT. Protein sequence: CASSGLNTEAFF.

The CDR3 sequence: CASTRYGNSPLHF. The CDR3, as DNA: TGTGCCAGCACTCGTTACGGGAATTCACCCCTCCACTTT. The chain recombines TRBV7-2 with TRBJ1-6; D remains unclear. CDR1 is SGHTA, CDR2 FQGNSA, per germline. The CDR3 loop spans 13 amino acids. Trimming took off 7 bases at V and 7 bases at J, with 11 bases between the two ends.

The chain's CDR3 is CASRPTRPRDTEAFF. CDR3 bases: TGTGCCAGCAGACCGACACGCCCGAGGGATACTGAAGCTTTCTTT. The chain has TRBV6-5 and TRBJ1-1, with no clear D. The germline V gene has CDR1 MNHEY and CDR2 SVGAGI. CDR3 length: 15 amino acids. V was clipped by 6 bases and J by 5 bases, with 19 bases between them.

The chain links TRBV4-3 to TRBJ2-2; 9 bases agree with TRBD1. There are 18 residues in the CDR3. V gave up 0 bases and J gave up 4 bases; unmatched junction bases: 9. Germline V gives CDR1 LGHNA, CDR2 YSLEER. The CDR3 coding sequence is TGCGCCAGCAGCCAAGACGGGACAGGGTTAGGTAGCACCGGGGAGCTGTTTTTT. Amino acid sequence: CASSQDGTGLGSTGELFF.

The CDR3 DNA sequence: TGTGCCAGCAGTCGGGACAGGGTCGATGGCTACACCTTC. As protein: CASSRDRVDGYTF. This chain connects TRBV6-5 to TRBJ1-2; 9 bases are shared with TRBD1. V was clipped by 5 bases and J by 6 bases; unmatched bases: 4. The germline V gene encodes CDR1 MNHEY and CDR2 SVGAGI. CDR3 length: 13 residues.

The V call is TRBV27, the J call TRBJ2-2; tentatively, D is TRBD2 (7 bases). Trimming removed 3 bases from V and 7 bases from J, with 21 bases in between. The V gene's germline CDR1 is MNHEY and CDR2 SMNVEV (reference sequence). The CDR3 covers 17 residues. CDR3 DNA: TGTGCCAGCAGTTTCTCCCGTTGGGGGGGCCAAAGCGGGGAGCTGTTTTTT. Encoded protein: CASSFSRWGGQSGELFF.

The chain joins TRBV30 to TRBJ1-5, with D maybe TRBD1 (6 bases). The CDR3 is 14 residues long. Trimming removed 2 bases at V and 4 bases at J, with 12 bases between. Germline-derived CDR1 and CDR2 are GTSNPN and SVGIG (reference sequence). The CDR3 region is CAWSKKGGNQPQHF. DNA of the CDR3: TGTGCCTGGAGTAAGAAAGGGGGTAATCAGCCCCAGCATTTT.

In its sample, this clone was seen a few times. This sequence joins TRBV19 and TRBJ1-5; tentatively, D is TRBD1 (6 bases). Trimming removed 9 bases from V and 7 bases from J, with 19 bases in between. Germline assignment: CDR1 LNHDA and CDR2 SQIVND (reference sequence). The CDR3 runs to 14 residues. In DNA, the CDR3 is TGTGCCAGCAGACAACAGGGTATGATGCAGCCCCAGCATTTT. This codes for CASRQQGMMQPQHF.

CDR3 in amino acids: CASSLTRPGGAQYF. In DNA, the CDR3 is TGTGCCAGCAGCTTAACGAGGCCGGGGGGGGCCCAGTACTTC. V usage is TRBV7-9 and J usage is TRBJ2-5, with TRBD2 matching over 8 bases. Unmatched junction bases numbered 8, after V lost 2 bases and J lost 9 bases. The CDR3 has 14 residues. CDR1 and CDR2 from the germline V gene are SEHNR and FQNEAQ (reference sequence).

This rearrangement joins TRBV29-1 to TRBJ2-1, with D perhaps matching TRBD1 (6 bases). Germline values: CDR1 SQVTM, CDR2 ANQGSEA. Deletions cut 4 bases from V and 4 bases from J, with 11 bases between. The length of the CDR3 is 13 residues. The CDR3 sequence is CSVGGHLYNEQFF. The DNA for the CDR3 is TGCAGCGTTGGGGGGCACTTATACAATGAGCAGTTCTTC.

This clone is a singleton in its sample. The rearrangement joins TRBV6-5 to TRBJ2-1; D gene uncertain. Trimming left V 4 bases short and J 4 bases short, with 8 bases between. CDR3 length equals 13 residues. Germline V CDR1 and CDR2: MNHEY, SVGAGI. CDR3 in amino acids: CASSSPKYNEQFF. In DNA, the CDR3 is TGTGCCAGCAGTTCCCCTAAATACAATGAGCAGTTCTTC.

The chain has TRBV12-3 or TRBV12-4 and TRBJ1-1; D possibly corresponds to TRBD1 (6 bases). V was pared by 8 bases and J by 7 bases, with 17 bases between. CDR3 size: 13 residues. The DNA of the CDR3 is TGTGCCAGCCCTGGGGCAGGGGCCAATGAAGCTTTCTTT. Amino acids: CASPGAGANEAFF.

This CDR3 is CASRVGQRSSYEQYF. The CDR3 DNA is TGTGCCAGCAGGGTGGGACAGAGGAGCTCCTACGAGCAGTACTTC. The gene calls are TRBV27 and TRBJ2-7; 7 positions match TRBD1. Trimming cost V 6 bases and J 0 bases; bases outside gene matches: 8. The CDR3 has 15 residues. Germline loops: CDR1 MNHEY, CDR2 SMNVEV (reference sequence).

The CDR3 coding sequence is TGTGCCAGCAGGCAAGAGGTGCGCACTGAAGCTTTCTTT. This codes for CASRQEVRTEAFF. The chain is built from TRBV6-5 and TRBJ1-1; D call uncertain. The CDR3 has 13 residues. With 6 bases removed from V and 4 bases from J, the gap between germline ends came to 12 bases. Germline loops: CDR1 MNHEY, CDR2 SVGAGI.

The chain is built from TRBV5-1 and TRBJ1-2; TRBD1 is a possible D gene (5 bases). CDR1 and CDR2 from the germline V gene are SGHRS and YFSETQ. The CDR3 runs to 14 residues. The V end lost 5 bases, the J end lost 4 bases, and 15 bases lay between the germline ends. Here the CDR3 DNA reads TGCGCCAGCAGTCGTGACCGACAGATCTATGGCTACACCTTC. Its translation: CASSRDRQIYGYTF.

The chain has TRBV7-9 and TRBJ1-1; TRBD1 might be the D (5 bases). This CDR3 has 16 residues. Germline V gene data show CDR1 as SEHNR and CDR2 as FQNEAQ (reference sequence). V lost 1 base and J 4 bases, leaving 16 bases between the germline ends. The CDR3 coding sequence is TGTGCCAGCAGCTTAGTAAGGTGGGGCGATGGCACTGAAGCTTTCTTT. Protein sequence: CASSLVRWGDGTEAFF.

There are a few counts of this clone. This sequence joins TRBV19 and TRBJ1-1; TRBD1 matches 8 bases. Germline CDR1 reads LNHDA; CDR2 reads SQIVND (reference sequence). The CDR3 extends over 14 amino acids. Losses at the gene ends were 5 bases for V and 7 bases for J; bases not matched to a gene: 9. CDR3 residues: CASSVDRGRGEAFF. The CDR3 DNA sequence: TGTGCCAGTAGTGTCGACAGGGGTCGGGGTGAAGCTTTCTTT.

This clone came up a few times. The chain links TRBV11-3 to TRBJ2-1; TRBD1 agrees at 8 bases. This CDR3 has 15 residues. Germline CDR1 and CDR2: SGHNT and YENEEA. With V trimmed by 5 bases and J by 5 bases, 8 bases remained unmatched. The CDR3 here is CASSQTGAPNNEQFF. CDR3 nucleotides: TGTGCCAGCAGCCAGACAGGGGCTCCGAACAATGAGCAGTTCTTC.

This clone appeared a few times. The chain couples TRBV6-5 to TRBJ2-7; 11 bases are a match to TRBD1. Germline values: CDR1 MNHEY, CDR2 SVGAGI. This CDR3 spans 15 amino acids. V lost 4 bases, J lost 0 bases, and 2 bases stayed unmatched. The CDR3 here is CASSSGTGGSYEQYF. Here the CDR3 DNA reads TGTGCCAGCAGTTCCGGGACAGGGGGCTCCTACGAGCAGTACTTC.

The chain couples TRBV30 to TRBJ2-3; D is unclear. Germline V gene sequence: CDR1 GTSNPN, CDR2 SVGIG (reference sequence). CDR3 length equals 13 residues. Trimming pared 0 bases from V and 3 bases from J, leaving 7 bases between. The DNA of the CDR3 is TGTGCCTGGAGTGTATACTTTACAGATACGCAGTATTTT. Translated, it gives CAWSVYFTDTQYF.

The rearrangement links TRBV11-3 to TRBJ1-2; D gene uncertain. Germline V CDR1 and CDR2: SGHNT, YENEEA. This CDR3 has 16 amino acids. Deletions cut 0 bases from V and 5 bases from J, with 16 bases between. The CDR3 bases are TGTGCCAGCAGCTTAGATATGGGAGGGCGACCTTATGGCTACACCTTC. Protein: CASSLDMGGRPYGYTF.

CDR3 coding DNA: TGTGCCAGCAGCTTGGAGGGGTACTACGAGCAGTACTTC. Translation: CASSLEGYYEQYF. The V call is TRBV5-5, the J call TRBJ2-7, with TRBD1 as a possible D gene (5 bases). The CDR3 length is 13 residues. The V gene lost 0 bases and the J gene lost 3 bases, with 7 bases spanning the gap. Germline assignment: CDR1 SGHKS and CDR2 YYEKEE (reference sequence).

The rearrangement joins TRBV10-3 to TRBJ1-3; the match to TRBD1 covers 7 bases. Looked up from germline, CDR1 is ENHRY and CDR2 is SYGVKD. With V trimmed by 2 bases and J by 0 bases, 19 bases remained unmatched. The CDR3 runs to 21 residues. The CDR3 DNA reads TGTGCCATCAGTGAGACCTTGAGAGTTGACAGGGTCGCACCCTCTGGAAACACCATATATTTT. It encodes CAISETLRVDRVAPSGNTIYF.

This chain links TRBV12-5 with TRBJ1-5; the D gene is possibly TRBD1 (5 bases). Trimming took 8 bases from V and 0 from J, leaving 8 bases between them. The CDR3 length is 13 residues. Germline CDR1 is LGHNT and CDR2 is FRNRAP. Written as DNA, the CDR3 is TGTGCTAGTAGGGACTTTAGCAATCAGCCCCAGCATTTT. Residues: CASRDFSNQPQHF.

The J gene is TRBJ1-4, the V gene TRBV4-2, with D perhaps TRBD1 (5 bases). The CDR3 length is 16 residues. V was clipped by 2 bases and J by 3 bases, with 13 bases between them. CDR1 and CDR2 (germline): LGHNA, YNFKEQ. The CDR3 protein is CASSQRQGPSNEKLFF. Written as DNA, the CDR3 is TGTGCCAGCAGCCAACGCCAGGGCCCTTCTAATGAAAAACTGTTTTTT.

V is TRBV7-9 and J is TRBJ2-3; the match to TRBD2 covers 8 bases. The CDR3 consists of 16 residues. The V and J ends lost 1 base and 3 bases, in that order; junction bases with no gene match: 6. The germline gives CDR1 SEHNR, CDR2 FQNEAQ (reference sequence). The DNA of the CDR3 is TGTGCCAGCAGCTTAGGTCGGGGGGGAGGGACAGATACGCAGTATTTT. Translated: CASSLGRGGGTDTQYF.

The V gene is TRBV12-2, the J gene TRBJ1-5; the listed D gene, TRBD1, was not tested against the DNA. TRBV12-2 is assigned pseudogene status. The CDR3 totals 15 residues. CDR3 coding DNA: TGTGCAAGTCGAGCCGGGACAGCTAGCAATCAGCCCCAGCATTTT. Protein sequence: CASRAGTASNQPQHF.